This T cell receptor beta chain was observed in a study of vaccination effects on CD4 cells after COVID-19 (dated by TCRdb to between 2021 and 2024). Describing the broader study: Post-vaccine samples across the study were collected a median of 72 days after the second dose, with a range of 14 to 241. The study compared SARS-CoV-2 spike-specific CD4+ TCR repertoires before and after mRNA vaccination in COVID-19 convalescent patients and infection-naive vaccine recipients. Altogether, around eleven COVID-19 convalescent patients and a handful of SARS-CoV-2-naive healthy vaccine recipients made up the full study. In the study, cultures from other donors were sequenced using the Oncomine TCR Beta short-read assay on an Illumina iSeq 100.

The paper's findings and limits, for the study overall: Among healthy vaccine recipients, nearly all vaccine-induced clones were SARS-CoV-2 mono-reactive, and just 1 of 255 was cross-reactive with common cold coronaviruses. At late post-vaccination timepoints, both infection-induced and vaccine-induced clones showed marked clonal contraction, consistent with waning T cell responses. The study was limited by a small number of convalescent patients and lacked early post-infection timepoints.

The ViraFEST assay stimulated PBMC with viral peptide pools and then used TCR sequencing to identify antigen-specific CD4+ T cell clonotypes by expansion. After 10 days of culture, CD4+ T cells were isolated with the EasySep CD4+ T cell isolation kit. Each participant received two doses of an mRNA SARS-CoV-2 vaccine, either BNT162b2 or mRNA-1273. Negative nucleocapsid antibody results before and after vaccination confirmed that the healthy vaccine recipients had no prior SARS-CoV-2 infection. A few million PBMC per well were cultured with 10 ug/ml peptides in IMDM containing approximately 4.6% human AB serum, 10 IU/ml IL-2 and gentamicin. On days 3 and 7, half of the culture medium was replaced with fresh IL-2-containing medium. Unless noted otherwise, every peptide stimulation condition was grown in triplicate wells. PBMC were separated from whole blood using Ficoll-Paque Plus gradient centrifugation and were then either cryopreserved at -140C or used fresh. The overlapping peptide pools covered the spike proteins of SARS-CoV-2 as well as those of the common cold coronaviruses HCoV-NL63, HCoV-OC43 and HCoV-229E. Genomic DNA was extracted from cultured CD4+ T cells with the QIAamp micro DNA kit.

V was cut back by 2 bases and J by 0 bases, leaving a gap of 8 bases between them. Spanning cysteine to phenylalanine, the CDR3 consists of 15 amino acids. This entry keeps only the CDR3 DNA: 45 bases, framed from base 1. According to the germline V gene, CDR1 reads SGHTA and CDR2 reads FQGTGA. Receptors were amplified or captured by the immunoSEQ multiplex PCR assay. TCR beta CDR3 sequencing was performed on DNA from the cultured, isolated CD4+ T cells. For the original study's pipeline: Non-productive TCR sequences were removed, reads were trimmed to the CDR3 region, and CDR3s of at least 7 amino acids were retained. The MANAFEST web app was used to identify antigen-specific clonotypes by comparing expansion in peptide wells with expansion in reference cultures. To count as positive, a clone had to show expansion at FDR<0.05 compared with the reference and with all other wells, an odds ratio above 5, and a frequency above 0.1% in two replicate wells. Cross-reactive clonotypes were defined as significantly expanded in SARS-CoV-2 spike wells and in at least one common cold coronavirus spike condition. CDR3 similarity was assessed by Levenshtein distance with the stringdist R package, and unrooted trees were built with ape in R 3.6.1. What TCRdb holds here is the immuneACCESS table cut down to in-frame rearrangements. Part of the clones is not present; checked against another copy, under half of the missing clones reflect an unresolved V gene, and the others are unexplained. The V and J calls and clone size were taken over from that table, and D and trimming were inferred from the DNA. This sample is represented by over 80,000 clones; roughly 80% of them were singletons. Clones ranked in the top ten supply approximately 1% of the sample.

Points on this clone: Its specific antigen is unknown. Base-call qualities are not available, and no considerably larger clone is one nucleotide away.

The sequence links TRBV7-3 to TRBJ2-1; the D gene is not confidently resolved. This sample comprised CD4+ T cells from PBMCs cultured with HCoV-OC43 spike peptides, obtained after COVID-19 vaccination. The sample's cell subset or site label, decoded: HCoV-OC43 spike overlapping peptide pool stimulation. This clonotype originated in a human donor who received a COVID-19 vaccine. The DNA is TGTGCCAGCAGCTTAGGTCAACCCTCCTACAATGAGCAGTTCTTC. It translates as CASSLGQPSYNEQFF. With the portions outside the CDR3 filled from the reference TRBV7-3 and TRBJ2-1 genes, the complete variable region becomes GAGVSQTPSNKVTEKGKYVELRCDPISGHTALYWYRQSLGQGPEFLIYFQGTGAADDSGLPNDRFFAVRPEGSVSTLKIQRTERGDSAVYLCASSLGQPSYNEQFFGPGTRLTVL.